The rows below give T cell receptor beta chains drawn from one sample of a study of blood T cell repertoires in COVID-19. Repertoires were generated with immunoSEQ multiplex PCR, while TCRdb's copy carries only in-frame clones and drops some. The repertoire has about 220,000 clones, about 85% of them found once; the top ten carry roughly 10%. Sequenced: peripheral blood. The source of these receptors is a woman between 45 and 65 years old with COVID-19, enrolled during active disease. CDR3s include the opening cysteine and the closing phenylalanine or tryptophan. The D gene is left open where the match is weak. Clone size is shown for a subset of rows, as once, few, many or a class of expanded clone.

v_call: TRBV2
j_call: TRBJ2-1
clone_size: -
d_call: -
cdr3_nt: TGTGCCAGCTCCATTACTAGCTCCTACAATGAGCAGTTCTTC
cdr3_aa: CASSITSSYNEQFF

v_call: TRBV7-2
j_call: TRBJ1-5
clone_size: -
d_call: TRBD1
cdr3_nt: TGTGCCAGCAGCTCCGGACAGGGCAATCAGCCCCAGCATTTT
cdr3_aa: CASSSGQGNQPQHF

v_call: TRBV19
j_call: TRBJ1-6
clone_size: many
d_call: -
cdr3_nt: TGTGCCAGTAGTATTATCGCCCGAGGTGCCTATAATTCACCCCTCCACTTT
cdr3_aa: CASSIIARGAYNSPLHF

v_call: TRBV19
j_call: TRBJ2-5
clone_size: -
d_call: -
cdr3_nt: TGTGCCAGTAGTACCGGGTCCCAAGAGACCCAGTACTTC
cdr3_aa: CASSTGSQETQYF

v_call: TRBV19
j_call: TRBJ1-6
clone_size: -
d_call: -
cdr3_nt: TGTGCCAGTAGTATAGCGGACAGCTTTGGGAATTCACCCCTCCACTTT
cdr3_aa: CASSIADSFGNSPLHF

v_call: TRBV6-6
j_call: TRBJ2-3
clone_size: -
d_call: TRBD2
cdr3_nt: TGTGCCAGCAGTTACGGGATAGCGGGGTACACAGATACGCAGTATTTT
cdr3_aa: CASSYGIAGYTDTQYF

v_call: TRBV2
j_call: TRBJ2-2
clone_size: -
d_call: TRBD2
cdr3_nt: TGTGCCAGCAGTGGACCCGGACTAGCGGGAAACACCGGGGAGCTGTTTTTT
cdr3_aa: CASSGPGLAGNTGELFF

v_call: TRBV10-3
j_call: TRBJ2-7
clone_size: -
d_call: TRBD1
cdr3_nt: TGTGCCATCGGGGACAGTCCCTACGAGCAGTACTTC
cdr3_aa: CAIGDSPYEQYF

v_call: TRBV28
j_call: TRBJ1-5
clone_size: few
d_call: TRBD1
cdr3_nt: TGTGCCAGCAGTACACAGGGGGGGTATCAGCCCCAGCATTTT
cdr3_aa: CASSTQGGYQPQHF

v_call: TRBV7-2
j_call: TRBJ2-3
clone_size: -
d_call: -
cdr3_nt: TGTGCCAGCAGCTTAGCGTCCGGTACGCAGTATTTT
cdr3_aa: CASSLASGTQYF

v_call: TRBV9
j_call: TRBJ2-1
clone_size: -
d_call: -
cdr3_nt: TGTGCCAGCAGCGCCAGCGGGCAAACCTACAATGAGCAGTTCTTC
cdr3_aa: CASSASGQTYNEQFF

v_call: TRBV4-1
j_call: TRBJ1-2
clone_size: few
d_call: TRBD1
cdr3_nt: TGCGCCAGCAGCCCGGGACAGAGCTTCGTCGGCGTCTATGGCTACACCTTC
cdr3_aa: CASSPGQSFVGVYGYTF

v_call: TRBV7-2
j_call: TRBJ1-2
clone_size: -
d_call: -
cdr3_nt: TGTGCCAGCAGCTCAAGCCAAGGGGCCTATGGCTACACCTTC
cdr3_aa: CASSSSQGAYGYTF

v_call: TRBV5-1
j_call: TRBJ1-4
clone_size: -
d_call: -
cdr3_nt: TGCGCCAGCAGCGGGGGGGAAAAACTGTTTTTT
cdr3_aa: CASSGGEKLFF

v_call: TRBV11-2
j_call: TRBJ1-6
clone_size: -
d_call: TRBD1
cdr3_nt: TGTGCCAGCAGCTTTCAGGGGGGCAATTCACCCCTCCACTTT
cdr3_aa: CASSFQGGNSPLHF

v_call: TRBV19
j_call: TRBJ2-4
clone_size: -
d_call: TRBD1
cdr3_nt: TGTGCCAGTAGTATAACAGGGGAAGGCAAAAACATTCAGTACTTC
cdr3_aa: CASSITGEGKNIQYF

v_call: TRBV10-1
j_call: TRBJ2-4
clone_size: -
d_call: TRBD1
cdr3_nt: TGCGCCAGCAGTGAGTCTGCTATGGGACAGGGGGGAAAAAACATTCAGTACTTC
cdr3_aa: CASSESAMGQGGKNIQYF

v_call: TRBV11-3
j_call: TRBJ2-1
clone_size: -
d_call: TRBD2
cdr3_nt: TGTGCCAGCAGCTTAGGGACTAGCGGGGGTGCCTACAATGAGCAGTTCTTC
cdr3_aa: CASSLGTSGGAYNEQFF

v_call: TRBV2
j_call: TRBJ2-1
clone_size: -
d_call: -
cdr3_nt: TGTGCCACCCTTACTAGTTTCAATGAGCAGTTCTTC
cdr3_aa: CATLTSFNEQFF

v_call: TRBV10-3
j_call: TRBJ2-3
clone_size: -
d_call: -
cdr3_nt: TGTGCCATCGGAGGACTCACAGATACGCAGTATTTT
cdr3_aa: CAIGGLTDTQYF

v_call: TRBV6-1
j_call: TRBJ1-2
clone_size: -
d_call: -
cdr3_nt: TGTGCCAGCAGTGAAGAACAGCTCAGGAGGGGCTACACCTTC
cdr3_aa: CASSEEQLRRGYTF

v_call: TRBV9
j_call: TRBJ2-3
clone_size: few
d_call: TRBD2
cdr3_nt: TGTGCCAGCAGCGTAAGAGCGGGGGAGAGCACAGATACGCAGTATTTT
cdr3_aa: CASSVRAGESTDTQYF

v_call: TRBV5-6
j_call: TRBJ1-2
clone_size: once
d_call: TRBD1
cdr3_nt: TGTGCCAGCAGCTTTAATTTGAGGGACAGGACCTATGGCTACACCTTC
cdr3_aa: CASSFNLRDRTYGYTF

v_call: TRBV24-1
j_call: TRBJ2-3
clone_size: -
d_call: -
cdr3_nt: TGTGCCACCAGTGATACGGACATCGATACGCAGTATTTT
cdr3_aa: CATSDTDIDTQYF

v_call: TRBV7-6
j_call: TRBJ1-4
clone_size: -
d_call: -
cdr3_nt: TGTGCCAGCAGCTTAGGACAGGTCCCGAATGAAAAACTGTTTTTT
cdr3_aa: CASSLGQVPNEKLFF

v_call: TRBV3-1/TRBV3-2
j_call: TRBJ2-7
clone_size: -
d_call: -
cdr3_nt: TGTGCCAGCAGCCTAGGACTTTCCTCCTACGAGCAGTACTTC
cdr3_aa: CASSLGLSSYEQYF

v_call: TRBV19
j_call: TRBJ2-5
clone_size: -
d_call: TRBD2
cdr3_nt: TGTGCCAGTAGTCCTCAGCGGGGGGGCAGGGAGACCCAGTACTTC
cdr3_aa: CASSPQRGGRETQYF

v_call: TRBV9
j_call: TRBJ2-3
clone_size: -
d_call: TRBD1
cdr3_nt: TGTGCCAGCAGCGTGGGACAGGGAGATACGCAGTATTTT
cdr3_aa: CASSVGQGDTQYF

v_call: TRBV18
j_call: TRBJ1-5
clone_size: -
d_call: -
cdr3_nt: TGTGCCAGCTCACCAGGTCCGATCGAGGGCAATCAGCCCCAGCATTTT
cdr3_aa: CASSPGPIEGNQPQHF

v_call: TRBV2
j_call: TRBJ1-2
clone_size: -
d_call: -
cdr3_nt: TGTGCCAGCAGAAGCTACAGGGAAAGTACCTTC
cdr3_aa: CASRSYRESTF

v_call: TRBV12-3/TRBV12-4
j_call: TRBJ1-1
clone_size: -
d_call: TRBD1
cdr3_nt: TGTGCCAGCAGCCAGGGGGCTGAAGCTTTCTTT
cdr3_aa: CASSQGAEAFF

v_call: TRBV5-4
j_call: TRBJ2-3
clone_size: -
d_call: -
cdr3_nt: TGTGCCAGCAGCCTCGGCGGAGTAAGCACAGATACGCAGTATTTT
cdr3_aa: CASSLGGVSTDTQYF

v_call: TRBV19
j_call: TRBJ1-2
clone_size: -
d_call: TRBD1
cdr3_nt: TGTGCCAGTAGTGTACAGGGGCTACTTGGCTATGGCTACACCTTC
cdr3_aa: CASSVQGLLGYGYTF

v_call: TRBV24-1
j_call: TRBJ1-5
clone_size: -
d_call: TRBD1
cdr3_nt: TGTGCCACCAGTGATTATCCAGGGGGTCAGCCCCAGCATTTT
cdr3_aa: CATSDYPGGQPQHF

v_call: TRBV2
j_call: TRBJ1-2
clone_size: few
d_call: -
cdr3_nt: TGTGCCACATTTTCAGGGCGAGCTAACTATGGCTACACCTTC
cdr3_aa: CATFSGRANYGYTF

v_call: TRBV19
j_call: TRBJ2-2
clone_size: -
d_call: TRBD2
cdr3_nt: TGTGCCAGTAGTATAAGGCCCAGCGGGGGATCGAACACCGGGGAGCTGTTTTTT
cdr3_aa: CASSIRPSGGSNTGELFF

v_call: TRBV5-1
j_call: TRBJ2-2
clone_size: few
d_call: -
cdr3_nt: TGCGCCAGCAGCTCTCTAATCACCGGGGAGCTGTTTTTT
cdr3_aa: CASSSLITGELFF

v_call: TRBV5-1
j_call: TRBJ2-2
clone_size: -
d_call: -
cdr3_nt: TGCGCCAGCAGCTTAGTGGCAGTAACGAACACCGGGGAGCTGTTTTTT
cdr3_aa: CASSLVAVTNTGELFF

v_call: TRBV20-1
j_call: TRBJ2-3
clone_size: -
d_call: -
cdr3_nt: TGCAGTGCCCCCCTCACAGATACGCAGTATTTT
cdr3_aa: CSAPLTDTQYF

v_call: TRBV7-7
j_call: TRBJ2-6
clone_size: -
d_call: TRBD2
cdr3_nt: TGTGCCAGCAGCCCGGGACTAATCTCTGGGGCCAACGTCCTGACTTTC
cdr3_aa: CASSPGLISGANVLTF